The 29 T cell receptor beta chains in this list originate from one sample, sequenced in a study of blood T cells in healthy people across ages (dated by TCRdb to 2013 to 2016). Preparation of the library involved 5' RACE. The sequencer listed for this sample is Illumina HiSeq 2500. A second PCR of about 7 to 12 cycles was performed with a sample-barcoded 5' primer and a J-beta primer mix. TCRdb trimmed the raw reads at Q25, called clones with MiXCR and kept productive beta chains. Every distinct CDR3 protein forms one entry, paired with its most common genes and DNA. The sample table lists over 600,000 distinct CDR3 sequences, 35% to 50% of them with a count of one. Of the sample, around 18% is held by the ten largest clones. The sample was blood. These TCRs come from a man at least 80 years old in good health.

V and J are TRBV5-1 and TRBJ1-2; no reliable D call. V shed 0 bases and J shed 0 bases, with 9 bases lying between them. This CDR3 comprises 15 residues. CDR1 SGHRS and CDR2 YFSETQ come from the germline V gene. Written as DNA, the CDR3 is TGCGCCAGCAGCTTGGCCCCGGGTTCTAACTATGGCTACACCTTC. Protein sequence: CASSLAPGSNYGYTF.

This sequence joins TRBV5-6 and TRBJ1-5; D might be TRBD1 (5 bases). Germline assignment: CDR1 SGHDT and CDR2 YYEEEE. The V gene lost 1 base and the J gene lost 1 base, with 9 bases spanning the gap. CDR3 length: 15 residues. CDR3 amino acids: CASSLQGVSNQPQHF. The CDR3, as DNA: TGTGCCAGCAGCTTGCAGGGAGTCAGCAATCAGCCCCAGCATTTT.

This clonotype was observed a handful of times. The chain couples TRBV20-1 to TRBJ2-1, with D possibly being TRBD2 (5 bases). Germline CDR1 is DFQATT and CDR2 is SNEGSKA (reference sequence). This CDR3 region has 13 residues. Between the trimmed V and J ends, which lost 1 base and 1 base, there was a span of 5 bases. The CDR3 sequence is CSARAGSYNEQFF. CDR3 DNA sequence: TGCAGTGCTAGAGCGGGGTCCTACAATGAGCAGTTCTTC.

A note on this clonotype: A read error may explain this, as a much larger clone is one base away. The V gene is TRBV7-2, the J gene TRBJ1-6; D gene uncertain. In germline, CDR1 is SGHTA, CDR2 FQGNSA. There are 16 residues in the CDR3. The CDR3 here is CASSLEQGIWNSPPHF. The CDR3 nucleotides are TGTGCCAGCAGCTTAGAACAAGGGATTTGGAATTCACCCCCCCACTTT.

In regard to this clonotype: Its ends do not fully match the called genes, so a read error is possible. CDR3 DNA sequence: TGTGCCGGCAGTTTGCCCGAGGCGGGGGTGCGAGATACGCAGTATTTT. Translation: CAGSLPEAGVRDTQYF. The gene calls are TRBV12-3 or TRBV12-4 and TRBJ2-3; 7 nucleotides agree with TRBD2. CDR3 size: 16 residues.

The chain carries TRBV19 and TRBJ2-6; D not certain. In germline, CDR1 is LNHDA, CDR2 SQIVND (reference sequence). The V and J ends lost 5 bases and 0 bases respectively, with 8 bases between them. The length of the CDR3 is 15 residues. Here the CDR3 reads CASSHESSGANVLTF. DNA for the CDR3: TGTGCCAGTAGTCACGAGAGCTCTGGGGCCAACGTCCTGACTTTC. Complete variable domain (other parts from reference TRBV19 and TRBJ2-6): DGGITQSPKYLFRKEGQNVTLSCEQNLNHDAMYWYRQDPGQGLRLIYYSQIVNDFQKGDIAEGYSVSREKKESFPLTVTSAQKNPTAFYLCASSHESSGANVLTFGAGSRLTVL.

V and J are TRBV5-1 and TRBJ2-5, with 9 bases that match TRBD1. V lost 2 bases to trimming and J lost 11 bases; unmatched junction nucleotides: 4. CDR3 size: 12 residues. The germline V gene encodes CDR1 SGHRS and CDR2 YFSETQ. The DNA for the CDR3 is TGCGCCAGCAGCTTACAGGGGGCGATGCAGTACTTC. Translated: CASSLQGAMQYF.

A few counts support this clonotype. This rearrangement joins TRBV29-1 to TRBJ1-1, with 7 positions matching TRBD1. This CDR3 contains 13 residues. Germline V lookup: CDR1 SQVTM, CDR2 ANQGSEA. With 4 bases clipped from V and 4 bases from J, the junction kept 6 bases outside the gene matches. CDR3 region: CSVGAGGATEAFF. The CDR3 nucleotides are TGCAGCGTTGGGGCAGGGGGTGCCACTGAAGCTTTCTTT.

There are many counts of this clonotype. The gene calls are TRBV12-3 or TRBV12-4 and TRBJ1-5; D is possibly TRBD1 (6 bases). The CDR3 contains 14 residues. Trimming shortened V by 5 bases and J by 5 bases, and 13 bases separated the two germline ends. The CDR3 sequence is CASSITGFYQPQHF. CDR3 DNA sequence: TGTGCCAGCAGTATAACAGGGTTCTATCAGCCCCAGCATTTT.

The gene calls are TRBV28 and TRBJ2-1, with 7 bases fitting TRBD2. Germline trimming cut 7 bases from V and 9 bases from J; bases unmatched to any gene: 18. Germline lookup yields CDR1 MDHEN and CDR2 SYDVKM. The CDR3 runs 16 residues. The CDR3 DNA sequence: TGTGCCAGCACCTCACCTGGGACTACCATGACGAGTGAGCAGTTCTTC. Amino acid sequence: CASTSPGTTMTSEQFF.

This clonotype was recorded many times. The gene calls are TRBV6-5 and TRBJ1-2; D uncertain. CDR3 size: 12 residues. The V end was cut by 2 bases, the J end by 2 bases, with 3 bases between. From germline, CDR1 is MNHEY and CDR2 SVGAGI. The CDR3 nucleotides read TGTGCCAGCAGTTACCGGAACTATGGCTACACCTTC. Encoded protein: CASSYRNYGYTF.

The CDR3 DNA reads as TGTGCCAGCAGTCCTCCGGGGGACTCCTCCTACGAGCAGTACTTC. This encodes CASSPPGDSSYEQYF. This chain uses TRBV6-6 with TRBJ2-7, with D possibly being TRBD2 (6 bases). The CDR3 runs to 15 residues. The germline V gene has CDR1 MNHNY and CDR2 SVGAGI (reference sequence). The V and J ends lost 5 bases and 0 bases respectively, with 14 bases between them.

This clonotype was recorded a few times. The chain couples TRBV20-1 to TRBJ2-1; D is undetermined. CDR3 size: 12 residues. The V gene's germline CDR1 is DFQATT and CDR2 SNEGSKA (reference sequence). V shed 6 bases and J shed 6 bases, with 12 bases lying between them. CDR3 coding DNA: TGCAGTGCCCCATCTACAAGCAATGAGCAGTTCTTC. Residues: CSAPSTSNEQFF.

Comment on this clonotype: One end of the junction fails to match germline, which may point to a read error. This rearrangement joins TRBV12-3 or TRBV12-4 to TRBJ2-1; perhaps TRBD2 as D (6 bases). This CDR3 comprises 14 residues. The CDR3 loop reads CAGSESGSYNEQFF. The CDR3 DNA sequence: TGTGCCGGCAGTGAAAGCGGGTCCTACAATGAGCAGTTCTTC.

This clonotype was observed once. The chain employs TRBV4-3 and TRBJ2-4, with 8 bases matching TRBD1. The DNA matches TRBJ2-7 better at its end, which makes the J call doubtful. The CDR3 has 17 amino acids. Germline V lookup: CDR1 LGHNA, CDR2 YSLEER. In DNA, the CDR3 is TGCGCCAGCAGCCAAGTGTCCGGGACAGGCCTTACCTACGAGCAGTACTTC. Translated: CASSQVSGTGLTYEQYF.

CDR3 DNA: TGTGCCAGCAGCCAAAGGGGGGGTGGCACAGATACGCAGTATTTT. This sequence encodes CASSQRGGGTDTQYF. The chain is built from TRBV7-9 and TRBJ2-3; TRBD2 is a possible D gene (7 bases). Germline V gene sequence: CDR1 SEHNR, CDR2 FQNEAQ (reference sequence). This CDR3 is 15 amino acids long. The V and J ends lost 5 bases and 1 base respectively, with 13 bases between them. Based on the CDR3 plus reference TRBV7-9 and TRBJ2-3, the full variable domain is DTGVSQNPRHKITKRGQNVTFRCDPISEHNRLYWYRQTLGQGPEFLTYFQNEAQLEKSRLLSDRFSAERPKGSFSTLEIQRTEQGDSAMYLCASSQRGGGTDTQYFGPGTRLTVL.

The genes are TRBV7-2 and TRBJ1-1, with a tentative D call TRBD1 (6 bases). The CDR3 loop spans 14 amino acids. Between the trimmed V and J ends, which lost 5 bases and 1 base, there was a span of 11 bases. Germline CDR1 and CDR2: SGHTA and FQGNSA. The CDR3 sequence is CASSLIRGNTEAFF. In DNA form, the CDR3 reads TGTGCCAGCAGCCTAATCAGGGGGAACACTGAAGCTTTCTTT.

V usage is TRBV7-2 and J usage is TRBJ2-3, with 7 nucleotides matching TRBD2. The CDR3 extends over 12 amino acids. Trimming at V came to 6 bases and at J to 9 bases, leaving 6 bases not matched to a gene. CDR1 is SGHTA, CDR2 FQGNSA, per germline. Here the CDR3 DNA reads TGTGCCAGCAGACGTCGGCGGGAGACGCAGTATTTT. Translated, it gives CASRRRRETQYF.

The gene calls are TRBV28 and TRBJ2-3, with 14 bases aligning to TRBD2. V trimming: 6 bases; J trimming: 1 base; junction bases outside the gene matches: 18. The V gene's germline CDR1 is MDHEN and CDR2 SYDVKM. CDR3 length equals 21 residues. The CDR3 region is CASSFPPAGTSGSWGTDTQYF. The CDR3 DNA reads as TGTGCCAGCAGCTTCCCACCCGCCGGGACTAGCGGGAGTTGGGGCACAGATACGCAGTATTTT.

Note on this clonotype: The junction differs from germline at one of its ends, possibly a read error. V and J are TRBV7-2 and TRBJ2-4, with 7 nucleotides matching TRBD1. The closer fit of TRBJ2-7 to the DNA end suggests the J call may be wrong. This CDR3 region has 15 residues. Germline V lookup: CDR1 SGHTA, CDR2 FQGNSA. This CDR3 is CVSSPRTGGVHEQYF. In DNA form, the CDR3 reads TGTGTCAGCAGTCCCAGGACAGGTGGGGTCCACGAGCAGTACTTC.

This clonotype has a count of ten or more. The genes are TRBV5-1 and TRBJ2-1, with 14 bases aligning to TRBD2. This CDR3 has 16 residues. The germline V gene encodes CDR1 SGHRS and CDR2 YFSETQ. Losses at the gene ends were 4 bases for V and 6 bases for J; bases not matched to a gene: 6. The CDR3 is CASSRSGTSGSNEQFF. CDR3 DNA sequence: TGCGCCAGCAGCCGATCCGGGACTAGCGGGAGCAATGAGCAGTTCTTC. Full variable domain (rest looked up from reference TRBV5-1 and TRBJ2-1): KAGVTQTPRYLIKTRGQQVTLSCSPISGHRSVSWYQQTPGQGLQFLFEYFSETQRNKGNFPGRFSGRQFSNSRSEMNVSTLELGDSALYLCASSRSGTSGSNEQFFGPGTRLTVL.

This chain connects TRBV5-1 to TRBJ2-5, with 13 bases lining up with TRBD2. Germline V gives CDR1 SGHRS, CDR2 YFSETQ. The CDR3 has 14 residues. V was clipped by 5 bases and J by 11 bases; unmatched bases: 9. CDR3 residues: CASRGLAGIDEQYF. The CDR3, as DNA: TGCGCCAGCAGGGGACTAGCGGGAATCGATGAGCAGTACTTC.

In its sample, this clonotype was seen many times. The chain couples TRBV19 to TRBJ2-3, with 9 bases aligning to TRBD2. V dropped 4 bases and J dropped 1; count of bases not matched to a gene: 3. Germline V gene sequence: CDR1 LNHDA, CDR2 SQIVND (reference sequence). The CDR3 extends over 15 amino acids. The CDR3 sequence is CASSTLAGGTDTQYF. The CDR3 region has the DNA TGTGCCAGTAGTACCTTAGCGGGAGGCACAGATACGCAGTATTTT.

This clonotype showed up just a few times. The gene calls are TRBV28 and TRBJ2-7, with 8 bases that match TRBD2. Trimming at V came to 6 bases and at J to 3 bases, leaving 19 bases not matched to a gene. Germline CDR1 and CDR2: MDHEN and SYDVKM. The CDR3 consists of 18 residues. The CDR3 is CASRGGKISGKRNYEQYF. CDR3 coding DNA: TGTGCCAGCAGGGGGGGAAAAATTAGCGGGAAACGTAACTACGAGCAGTACTTC.

This clonotype has only a few counts. The genes are TRBV29-1 and TRBJ1-6; no definite D call. Germline lookup yields CDR1 SQVTM and CDR2 ANQGSEA. V was cut by 5 bases and J by 5 bases, with 10 bases left in between. The CDR3 is 13 amino acids. CDR3 coding DNA: TGCAGCGTTTGTGAAAGTGATAATTCACCCCTCCACTTT. It codes for CSVCESDNSPLHF.

This clonotype was seen only a few times. This chain connects TRBV7-2 to TRBJ2-2; D is perhaps TRBD2 (6 bases). The CDR3 consists of 13 residues. V was pared by 6 bases and J by 5 bases, with 10 bases between. CDR1 is SGHTA and CDR2 is FQGNSA in the germline V gene. In DNA form, the CDR3 reads TGTGCCAGCAGGGGGGGAGGTACCGGGGAGCTGTTTTTT. Protein sequence: CASRGGGTGELFF.

Remarks on this clonotype: Possible read error: a much larger clone is one base away. This chain connects TRBV15 to TRBJ2-7, with TRBD2 matching over 8 bases. V lost 0 bases and J lost 6; bases outside the gene matches: 7. Germline lookup yields CDR1 LNHNV and CDR2 YYDKDF (reference sequence). The CDR3 has 15 residues. The CDR3 bases are TGTGCCACCAGCAGAGATCGAGCGGGAGTCTCCGAGCAGTACTTC. Translating gives CATSRDRAGVSEQYF.

This clonotype qualifies as medium-sized. This may be a read error: a much more frequent sequence differs by one nucleotide. The chain's CDR3 is CASSCTGGETQYF. The CDR3 coding sequence is TGTGCCAGCAGCTGCACAGGGGGAGAGACCCAGTACTTC. J is TRBJ2-5 and V is TRBV7-3, with 8 bases lining up with TRBD1. The length of the CDR3 is 13 residues. Germline-derived CDR1 and CDR2 are SGHTA and FQGTGA. With V trimmed by 4 bases and J by 4 bases, 2 bases remained unmatched.

The chain has TRBV6-2 or TRBV6-3 and TRBJ2-5, with a possible D match to TRBD1 (6 bases). CDR3 size: 12 residues. Between the trimmed V and J ends, which lost 6 bases and 9 bases, there was a span of 14 bases. Germline assignment: CDR1 MNHEY and CDR2 SVGEGT. The CDR3 spells CASSLLQGSQYF. CDR3 coding DNA: TGTGCCAGCAGCCTACTGCAGGGGTCCCAGTACTTC.